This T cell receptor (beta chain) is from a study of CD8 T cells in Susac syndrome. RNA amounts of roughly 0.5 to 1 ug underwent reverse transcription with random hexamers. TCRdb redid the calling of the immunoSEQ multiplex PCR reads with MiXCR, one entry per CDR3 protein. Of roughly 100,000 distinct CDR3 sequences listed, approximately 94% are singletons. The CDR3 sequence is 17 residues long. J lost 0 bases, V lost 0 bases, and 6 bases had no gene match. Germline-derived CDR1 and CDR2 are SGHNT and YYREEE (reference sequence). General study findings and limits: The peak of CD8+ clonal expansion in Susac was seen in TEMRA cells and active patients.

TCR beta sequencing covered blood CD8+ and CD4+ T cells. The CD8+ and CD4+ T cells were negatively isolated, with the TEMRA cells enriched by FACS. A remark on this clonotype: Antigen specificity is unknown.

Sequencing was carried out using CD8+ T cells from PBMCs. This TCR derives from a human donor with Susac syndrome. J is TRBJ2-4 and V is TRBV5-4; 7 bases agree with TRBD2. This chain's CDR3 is CASSLAGGDLAKNIQYF. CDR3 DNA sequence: TGTGCCAGCAGCTTGGCGGGGGGAGATCTAGCCAAAAACATTCAGTACTTC. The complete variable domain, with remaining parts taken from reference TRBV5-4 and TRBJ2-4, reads ETGVTQSPTHLIKTRGQQVTLRCSSQSGHNTVSWYQQALGQGPQFIFQYYREEENGRGNFPPRFSGLQFPNYSSELNVNALELDDSALYLCASSLAGGDLAKNIQYFGAGTRLSVL.